These 8 T cell receptor beta chains were sequenced from one sample in a study of technical replicates of blood from several donors. Using immunoSEQ multiplex PCR, the repertoire was profiled, and TCRdb retains in-frame clones only, with some absent. This sample carries 59,000 or so clones, 93% of them seen once, and the ten largest clones take roughly 4%. Specimen: PBMCs. Receptor source: a human donor in good health. Some clones in this sample may be carry-over from other donors' samples.

This clone showed up just once. Here the CDR3 DNA reads TGCGCCAGCAGCCGAACGATGAGAGACAGCGACCAAAGGGGAAACACCATATATTTT. Translating it yields CASSRTMRDSDQRGNTIYF. The chain uses TRBV4-3 and TRBJ1-3; a possible D gene is TRBD1 (5 bases). V was pared by 4 bases and J by 4 bases, with 26 bases between. From germline, CDR1 is LGHNA and CDR2 YSLEER. CDR3 size: 19 residues.

As regards this clone: One junction end does not reproduce the germline sequence, and a read error may be involved. V usage is TRBV5-4 and J usage is TRBJ2-6; tentatively, D is TRBD2 (6 bases). This CDR3 spans 16 amino acids. The germline CDR1 and CDR2 sequences are SGHNT and YYREEE (reference sequence). In DNA form, the CDR3 reads TGCGCCAGCAGCCAAGATAGCGGCTCTGGGGCCAACGTCCTGACTTTC. Encoded protein: CASSQDSGSGANVLTF. Full variable domain (rest looked up from reference TRBV5-4 and TRBJ2-6): ETGVTQSPTHLIKTRGQQVTLRCSSQSGHNTVSWYQQALGQGPQFIFQYYREEENGRGNFPPRFSGLQFPNYSSELNVNALELDDSALYLCASSQDSGSGANVLTFGAGSRLTVL.

The gene calls are TRBV6-6 and TRBJ1-2, with a tentative D call TRBD1 (5 bases). Trimming left V 6 bases short and J 5 bases short, with 7 bases between. The V gene's germline CDR1 is MNHNY and CDR2 SVGAGI (reference sequence). The CDR3 loop spans 11 amino acids. CDR3: CASRQEYGYTF. Written as DNA, the CDR3 is TGTGCCAGCAGACAGGAATATGGCTACACCTTC.

This rearrangement joins TRBV9 to TRBJ1-2; no clear D gene. V was pared by 2 bases and J by 2 bases, with 10 bases between. The CDR3 totals 14 residues. Germline V gives CDR1 SGDLS, CDR2 YYNGEE. CDR3: CASSVGGRNYGYTF. The CDR3 DNA is TGTGCCAGCAGCGTGGGAGGGAGAAACTATGGCTACACCTTC.

This clone was recorded once. The V gene is TRBV7-2, the J gene TRBJ2-3; tentative D call: TRBD1 (6 bases). Trimming left V 1 base short and J 1 base short, with 9 bases between. Germline V CDR1 and CDR2: SGHTA, FQGNSA. The CDR3 spans 15 residues. CDR3 in amino acids: CASSLVGQRTDTQYF. The DNA of the CDR3 is TGTGCCAGCAGCTTAGTAGGACAGCGCACAGATACGCAGTATTTT.

This rearrangement joins TRBV19 to TRBJ2-7, with D possibly being TRBD2 (7 bases). The germline V gene has CDR1 LNHDA and CDR2 SQIVND (reference sequence). The V gene lost 4 bases and the J gene lost 6 bases, with 16 bases spanning the gap. The CDR3 contains 14 residues. The CDR3 nucleotides read TGTGCCAGTAGTAAAGGCGGGGGCAGGGGCGAGCAGTACTTC. It translates to CASSKGGGRGEQYF.

The rearrangement uses TRBV5-4 and TRBJ2-5, with a weak D call TRBD1 (6 bases). The CDR3 consists of 15 residues. Trimming removed 4 bases at V and 1 base at J, with 14 bases between. Germline CDR1 SGHNT, CDR2 YYREEE (reference sequence). As DNA, the CDR3 is TGTGCCAGCAGCCCAGGGGTTGGCGGCCAAGAGACCCAGTACTTC. Protein: CASSPGVGGQETQYF.

The chain carries TRBV28 and TRBJ1-2, with D unresolved. This CDR3 has 10 amino acids. Looked up from germline, CDR1 is MDHEN and CDR2 is SYDVKM. In DNA, the CDR3 is TGTGGATCAGGTCCCGATGGCTACACCTTC. Its translation: CGSGPDGYTF.